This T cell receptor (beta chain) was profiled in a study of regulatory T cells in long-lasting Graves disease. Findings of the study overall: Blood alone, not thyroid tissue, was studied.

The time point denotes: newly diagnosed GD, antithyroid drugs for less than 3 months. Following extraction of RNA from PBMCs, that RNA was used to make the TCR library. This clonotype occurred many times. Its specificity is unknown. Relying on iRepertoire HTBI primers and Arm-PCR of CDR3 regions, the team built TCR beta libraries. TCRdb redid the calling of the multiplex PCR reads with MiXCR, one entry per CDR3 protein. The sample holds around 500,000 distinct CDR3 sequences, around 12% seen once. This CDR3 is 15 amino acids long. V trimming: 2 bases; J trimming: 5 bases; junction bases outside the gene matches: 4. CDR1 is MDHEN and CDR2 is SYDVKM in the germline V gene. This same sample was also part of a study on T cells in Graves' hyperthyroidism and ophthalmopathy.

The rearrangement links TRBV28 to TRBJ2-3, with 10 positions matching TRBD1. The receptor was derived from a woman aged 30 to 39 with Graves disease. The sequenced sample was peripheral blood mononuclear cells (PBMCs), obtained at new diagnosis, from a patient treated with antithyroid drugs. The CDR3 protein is CASSLIGQGEDTQYF. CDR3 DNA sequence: TGTGCCAGCAGTTTAATCGGACAGGGGGAAGATACGCAGTATTTT.